Sequencing of this TCR beta chain was carried out in a study of blood T cell repertoires in COVID-19. About the study: Sites across the United States, Italy and Spain contributed samples from acute and convalescent COVID-19.

Original processing notes: Amplified reference gene primers provided the basis for estimating nucleated cell counts. Only in-frame clones appear in the TCRdb table, and some are missing; sequencing was by immunoSEQ multiplex PCR. V and J calls and clone size are copied from that table; D and trimming were computed from the DNA. The data hold more than 95,000 clones, with over 75% observed a single time. A single count supports this clone. This CDR3 comprises 15 residues. The germline V gene has CDR1 MDHEN and CDR2 SYDVKM. After removal of 4 bases from V and 1 base from J, the junction contained 3 bases not matched to a gene.

The sequenced sample consisted of peripheral blood. This TCR was recovered from a man aged 80 or over with active or convalescent COVID-19. The chain combines TRBV28 with TRBJ2-7; TRBD2 matches at 11 bases. This CDR3 is CASSSSGGPSYEQYF. The CDR3 coding sequence is TGTGCCAGCAGTTCTAGCGGGGGGCCATCCTACGAGCAGTACTTC.